A selection of T cell receptor beta chains follows, all from one sample in a study of blood T cell repertoires in COVID-19. TCRdb's copy holds only in-frame clones and misses some; the assay was immunoSEQ multiplex PCR. This sample has 490,000 or so clones, with 88% found just once. The material sequenced was PBMCs or T cells enriched from blood (not recorded which). The receptors derive from a woman between 55 and 75 years old who had recovered from COVID-19. CDR3s include the opening cysteine and the closing phenylalanine or tryptophan. D genes are given only for firm matches. Only some rows state a clone size, as once, few, many or a class for expanded clones.

clone size | CDR3 length | J gene | V gene | D gene | CDR3 protein | CDR3 DNA
once | 15 | TRBJ1-5 | TRBV6-5 | . | CASRPRQTKNQPQHF | TGTGCCAGCAGACCTCGACAGACCAAGAATCAGCCCCAGCATTTT
once | 16 | TRBJ1-1 | TRBV7-8 | . | CASSHTSGGLETEAFF | TGTGCCAGCAGCCATACCTCGGGGGGCCTAGAGACTGAAGCTTTCTTT
. | 13 | TRBJ2-7 | TRBV11-2 | . | CASSLGVAYEQYF | TGTGCCAGCAGCTTAGGCGTAGCCTACGAGCAGTACTTC
. | 16 | TRBJ2-3 | TRBV9 | TRBD2 | CASSGLGTTSTDTQYF | TGTGCCAGCAGCGGCCTAGGGACTACCTCCACAGATACGCAGTATTTT
once | 12 | TRBJ2-2 | TRBV27 | . | CASSFWPGELFF | TGTGCCAGCAGTTTTTGGCCCGGGGAGCTGTTTTTT
. | 17 | TRBJ2-3 | TRBV3-1/TRBV3-2 | . | CASSHSSSVISTDTQYF | TGTGCCAGCAGCCACTCCTCTAGCGTTATTAGCACAGATACGCAGTATTTT
. | 15 | TRBJ2-3 | TRBV5-1 | . | CASSTDPGLEDTQYF | TGCGCCAGCAGCACGGACCCCGGACTGGAAGATACGCAGTATTTT
. | 13 | TRBJ1-2 | TRBV6-5 | . | CASSPRTEHGYTF | TGTGCCAGCAGCCCCAGGACAGAACATGGCTACACCTTC
. | 15 | TRBJ1-5 | TRBV24-1 | TRBD1 | CATSDRTGGVQPQHF | TGTGCCACCAGTGACAGGACAGGGGGGGTTCAGCCCCAGCATTTT
. | 12 | TRBJ2-7 | TRBV7-9 | . | CASSPGNYEQYF | TGTGCCAGCAGCCCCGGGAACTACGAGCAGTACTTC
. | 16 | TRBJ1-2 | TRBV19 | TRBD1 | CASHTPEGATNYGYTF | TGTGCCAGTCACACTCCGGAGGGGGCGACTAACTATGGCTACACCTTC
. | 15 | TRBJ2-3 | TRBV4-1 | . | CASSQTGSYTDTQYF | TGCGCCAGCAGCCAAACCGGGAGCTACACAGATACGCAGTATTTT
. | 17 | TRBJ1-6 | TRBV19 | TRBD1 | CASSPRQGARANSPLHF | TGTGCCAGTAGTCCACGACAGGGGGCGCGTGCTAATTCACCCCTCCACTTT
. | 13 | TRBJ2-5 | TRBV2 | TRBD1 | CASIVTGTQTQYF | TGTGCCAGCATCGTGACAGGGACGCAGACCCAGTACTTC
. | 15 | TRBJ1-6 | TRBV6-6 | TRBD1 | CASSGEDRAGSPLHF | TGTGCCAGCAGCGGGGAGGACAGGGCGGGCTCACCCCTCCACTTT
. | 15 | TRBJ1-1 | TRBV5-1 | TRBD1 | CASSLLGGTFTEAFF | TGCGCCAGCAGCTTATTAGGGGGCACCTTCACTGAAGCTTTCTTT
. | 15 | TRBJ2-2 | TRBV7-9 | TRBD2 | CASSLLAAYTGELFF | TGTGCCAGCAGCTTGCTAGCGGCTTACACCGGGGAGCTGTTTTTT
. | 12 | TRBJ1-2 | TRBV12-3/TRBV12-4 | . | CASRSRQYGYTF | TGTGCCAGCAGATCTAGACAGTATGGCTACACCTTC
. | 13 | TRBJ1-5 | TRBV2 | . | CASSGTGNQPQHF | TGTGCCAGCAGTGGGACGGGGAATCAGCCCCAGCATTTT
. | 13 | TRBJ2-1 | TRBV6-5 | . | CASSSSGVREQFF | TGTGCCAGCAGTTCGTCAGGGGTTCGAGAGCAGTTCTTC
. | 13 | TRBJ1-5 | TRBV5-1 | . | CASSFGSNQPQHF | TGCGCCAGCAGCTTCGGGAGCAATCAGCCCCAGCATTTT
once | 18 | TRBJ1-6 | TRBV25-1 | . | CASSEYSVGSSYNSPLHF | TGTGCCAGCAGTGAATATTCGGTGGGGAGCTCCTATAATTCACCCCTCCACTTT
. | 15 | TRBJ1-5 | TRBV5-8 | TRBD1 | CASSDPPTGVQPQHF | TGTGCCAGCAGCGACCCGCCGACAGGGGTTCAGCCCCAGCATTTT
. | 14 | TRBJ2-3 | TRBV15 | . | CATSRLTRTDTQYF | TGTGCCACCAGCAGATTGACTAGGACAGATACGCAGTATTTT
few | 14 | TRBJ1-2 | TRBV24-1 | TRBD1 | CATSGTDRGYGYTF | TGTGCCACCAGTGGCACGGACAGGGGCTATGGCTACACCTTC
. | 15 | TRBJ1-3 | TRBV7-2 | TRBD1 | CASSLTGNSGNTIYF | TGTGCCAGCAGCTTGACAGGGAACTCTGGAAACACCATATATTTT
. | 17 | TRBJ2-2 | TRBV5-1 | TRBD2 | CASSPTPGLADTGELFF | TGCGCCAGCAGCCCGACCCCGGGACTAGCTGACACCGGGGAGCTGTTTTTT
. | 15 | TRBJ1-1 | TRBV27 | TRBD1 | CASSPAGTVNTEAFF | TGTGCCAGCAGTCCAGCCGGGACAGTGAACACTGAAGCTTTCTTT
. | 16 | TRBJ2-7 | TRBV18 | TRBD1 | CASSPLYSPGGYEQYF | TGTGCCAGCTCACCACTTTACTCCCCAGGGGGTTACGAGCAGTACTTC
. | 16 | TRBJ2-7 | TRBV7-2 | TRBD2 | CASSLAASGGEGEQYF | TGTGCCAGCAGCCTTGCGGCTAGCGGGGGGGAGGGCGAGCAGTACTTC
. | 13 | TRBJ2-2 | TRBV2 | . | CASSGTRDGELFF | TGTGCCAGCAGCGGGACGCGGGACGGGGAGCTGTTTTTT
once | 17 | TRBJ2-7 | TRBV5-1 | TRBD1 | CASSLARQGATTYEQYF | TGCGCCAGCAGCTTGGCCAGGCAGGGGGCGACCACCTACGAGCAGTACTTC
. | 16 | TRBJ2-5 | TRBV19 | TRBD1 | CATTNTRRTGWETQYF | TGTGCCACCACAAATACAAGACGGACAGGGTGGGAGACCCAGTACTTC
. | 14 | TRBJ1-2 | TRBV7-9 | . | CASSFAGPNYGYTF | TGTGCCAGCAGCTTCGCAGGGCCCAACTATGGCTACACCTTC
. | 15 | TRBJ2-2 | TRBV6-5 | . | CASSYDSPNTGELFF | TGTGCCAGCAGTTACGACAGCCCGAACACCGGGGAGCTGTTTTTT
. | 15 | TRBJ1-2 | TRBV14 | . | CASSQFGGLEYGYTF | TGTGCCAGCAGCCAGTTCGGGGGGTTGGAATATGGCTACACCTTC
. | 16 | TRBJ2-2 | TRBV19 | TRBD2 | CASKLAGGPGTGELFF | TGTGCCAGTAAACTAGCGGGGGGACCGGGGACCGGGGAGCTGTTTTTT
. | 15 | TRBJ2-5 | TRBV6-5 | TRBD1 | CASTTGTGTRETQYF | TGTGCCAGCACGACGGGGACAGGGACGCGAGAGACCCAGTACTTC
. | 16 | TRBJ2-7 | TRBV4-1 | TRBD2 | CASSHVTSGGPGEQYF | TGCGCCAGCAGCCATGTGACTAGCGGGGGACCGGGGGAGCAGTACTTC
. | 14 | TRBJ1-2 | TRBV6-5 | . | CASSPGREHYGYTF | TGTGCCAGCAGCCCCGGCAGGGAACACTATGGCTACACCTTC
few | 12 | TRBJ1-2 | TRBV3-1/TRBV3-2 | . | CASGRETYGYTF | TGTGCCAGCGGCAGGGAAACATATGGCTACACCTTC
. | 15 | TRBJ2-1 | TRBV4-1 | TRBD1 | CASSQEDRGLSEQFF | TGCGCCAGCAGCCAAGAAGACAGGGGGCTAAGTGAGCAGTTCTTC
. | 17 | TRBJ1-6 | TRBV5-3 | TRBD1 | CAGPRTGWVESNSPLHF | TGTGCCGGGCCAAGGACAGGGTGGGTAGAAAGTAATTCACCCCTCCACTTT
once | 15 | TRBJ2-1 | TRBV13 | . | CASSAITDLDNEQFF | TGTGCCAGCAGCGCGATAACTGATCTAGACAATGAGCAGTTCTTC
. | 13 | TRBJ2-7 | TRBV24-1 | . | CATSDYRQAEQYF | TGTGCCACCAGTGATTATAGACAGGCCGAGCAGTACTTC
. | 14 | TRBJ2-5 | TRBV9 | TRBD2 | CASSDLAGTETQYF | TGTGCCAGCAGCGATCTAGCGGGGACGGAGACCCAGTACTTC
. | 16 | TRBJ2-7 | TRBV15 | TRBD1 | CATSRGSGQGIYEQYF | TGTGCCACCAGCAGGGGTTCGGGACAGGGAATCTACGAGCAGTACTTC
. | 16 | TRBJ1-2 | TRBV3-1/TRBV3-2 | TRBD1 | CASSIRTGSGAGGYTF | TGTGCCAGCAGCATAAGGACAGGGAGTGGGGCAGGGGGCTACACCTTC
. | 14 | TRBJ1-2 | TRBV5-1 | TRBD1 | CASSSGQGARGYTF | TGCGCCAGCAGCTCCGGACAGGGGGCGCGGGGCTACACCTTC
. | 13 | TRBJ1-1 | TRBV6-4 | . | CASRTTPNTEAFF | TGTGCCAGCAGAACGACACCGAACACTGAAGCTTTCTTT
. | 15 | TRBJ1-4 | TRBV2 | . | CASRVDSATNEKLFF | TGTGCCAGCAGGGTGGACAGTGCAACTAATGAAAAACTGTTTTTT